The rows below give T cell receptor beta chains drawn from one sample of a study of T cells in Graves' hyperthyroidism and ophthalmopathy. TCRdb called the multiplex PCR reads again in MiXCR, with one record for every CDR3 protein. The repertoire holds hundreds of thousands of distinct CDR3 sequences, over 35% seen once, with 8.9% in the top ten. The specimen sequenced was blood. These TCRs come from a man between 18 and 35 years old with Graves' hyperthyroidism. The conserved cysteine and the conserved F or W are not part of the CDR3 here. Fields, in order: CDR3 length, V gene, J gene, CDR3 protein.

14,TRBV7-9,TRBJ2-7,ASSLSWASGSYEQY
12,TRBV2,TRBJ2-7,ASSFSGSPYEQY
14,TRBV13,TRBJ1-1,ASSEPGTGINTEAF
12,TRBV7-7,TRBJ2-7,ASSPTGPSSEQY
14,TRBV5-1,TRBJ1-1,ASSLAYWGANTEAF
13,TRBV5-1,TRBJ1-5,ASSWEGLSNQPQH
11,TRBV15,TRBJ1-1,ATSSRITTEAF
13,TRBV29-1,TRBJ1-3,SVHSRPNYGYTIY
11,TRBV7-2,TRBJ2-5,ASTRGVGETQY
11,TRBV27,TRBJ1-2,ASSLEGISGYT